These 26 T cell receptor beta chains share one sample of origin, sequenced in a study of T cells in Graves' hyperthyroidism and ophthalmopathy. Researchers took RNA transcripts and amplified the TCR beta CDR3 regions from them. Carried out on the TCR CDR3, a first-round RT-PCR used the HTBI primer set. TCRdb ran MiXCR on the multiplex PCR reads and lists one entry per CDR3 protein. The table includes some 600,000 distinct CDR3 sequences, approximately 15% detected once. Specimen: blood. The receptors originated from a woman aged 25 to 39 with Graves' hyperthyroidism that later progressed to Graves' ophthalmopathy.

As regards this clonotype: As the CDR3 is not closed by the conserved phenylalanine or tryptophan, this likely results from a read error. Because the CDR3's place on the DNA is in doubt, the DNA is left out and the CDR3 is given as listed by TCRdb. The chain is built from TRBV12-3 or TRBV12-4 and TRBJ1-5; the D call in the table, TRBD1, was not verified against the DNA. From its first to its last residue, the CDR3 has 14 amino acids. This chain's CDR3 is CASSLGTGVQPRHV.

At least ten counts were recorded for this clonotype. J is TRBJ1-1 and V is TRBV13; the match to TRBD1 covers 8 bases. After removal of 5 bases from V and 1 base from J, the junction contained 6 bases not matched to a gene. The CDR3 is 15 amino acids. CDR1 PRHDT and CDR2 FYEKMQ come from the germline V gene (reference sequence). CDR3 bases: TGTGCCAGCAGCGGAAAGGACAGGGAGAACACTGAAGCTTTCTTT. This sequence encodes CASSGKDRENTEAFF.

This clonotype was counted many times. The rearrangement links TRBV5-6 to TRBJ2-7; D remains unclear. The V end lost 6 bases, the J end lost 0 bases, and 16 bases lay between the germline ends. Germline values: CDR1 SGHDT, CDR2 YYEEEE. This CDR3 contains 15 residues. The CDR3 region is CASTYYDLPSYEQYF. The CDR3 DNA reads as TGTGCCAGCACCTACTACGACTTGCCCTCCTACGAGCAGTACTTC.

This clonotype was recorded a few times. CDR3 loop: CASSSSSGVRTGELFF. CDR3 nucleotides: TGTGCCAGCAGCTCCTCTTCAGGGGTACGGACCGGGGAGCTGTTTTTT. V and J are TRBV11-2 and TRBJ2-2; a weak D match, TRBD1 (6 bases). The CDR3 loop spans 16 amino acids. From germline, CDR1 is SGHAT and CDR2 FQNNGV. Trimming cost V 4 bases and J 5 bases, with 17 bases left between them.

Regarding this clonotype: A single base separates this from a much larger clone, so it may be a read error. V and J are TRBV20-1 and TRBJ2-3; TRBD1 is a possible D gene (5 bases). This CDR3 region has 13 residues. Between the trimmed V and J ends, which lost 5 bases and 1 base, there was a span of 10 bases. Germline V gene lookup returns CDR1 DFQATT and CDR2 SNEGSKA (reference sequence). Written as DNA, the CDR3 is TGCAGTGCTGGAAGGGGTGGCACAGATACGCAGTATTTT. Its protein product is CSAGRGGTDTQYF.

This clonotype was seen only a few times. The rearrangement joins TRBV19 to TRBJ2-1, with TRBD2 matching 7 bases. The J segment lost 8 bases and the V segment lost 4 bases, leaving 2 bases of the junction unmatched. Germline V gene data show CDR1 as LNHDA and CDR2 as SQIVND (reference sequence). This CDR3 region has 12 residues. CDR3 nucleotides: TGTGCCAGTAGTACGGGACTATATGAGCAGTTCTTC. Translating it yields CASSTGLYEQFF.

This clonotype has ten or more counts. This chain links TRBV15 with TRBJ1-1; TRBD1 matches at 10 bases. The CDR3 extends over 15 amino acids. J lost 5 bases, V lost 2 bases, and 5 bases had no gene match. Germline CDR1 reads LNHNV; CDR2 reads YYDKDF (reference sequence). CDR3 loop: CATSRTRDRGTEAFF. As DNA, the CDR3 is TGTGCCACCAGCAGAACCCGGGACAGGGGTACTGAAGCTTTCTTT.

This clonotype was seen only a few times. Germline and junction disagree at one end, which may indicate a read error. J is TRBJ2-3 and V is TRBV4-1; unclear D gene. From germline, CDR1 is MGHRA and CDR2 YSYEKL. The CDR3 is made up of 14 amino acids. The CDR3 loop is CASSQLQVSGTQYF. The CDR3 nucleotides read TGTGCCAGCAGCCAACTCCAAGTCTCGGGTACGCAGTATTTT.

CDR3 sequence: CASTLTDGQGEQETQYF. Written as DNA, the CDR3 is TGTGCCAGCACCCTCACGGACGGACAGGGCGAACAAGAGACCCAGTACTTC. The chain uses TRBV28 and TRBJ2-5, with 8 positions matching TRBD1. The germline CDR1 and CDR2 sequences are MDHEN and SYDVKM. V shed 7 bases and J 2 bases; nucleotides not matched to a gene: 15. The CDR3 covers 17 residues. Based on the CDR3 plus reference TRBV28 and TRBJ2-5, the full variable domain is DVKVTQSSRYLVKRTGEKVFLECVQDMDHENMFWYRQDPGLGLRLIYFSYDVKMKEKGDIPEGYSVSREKKERFSLILESASTNQTSMYLCASTLTDGQGEQETQYFGPGTRLLVL.

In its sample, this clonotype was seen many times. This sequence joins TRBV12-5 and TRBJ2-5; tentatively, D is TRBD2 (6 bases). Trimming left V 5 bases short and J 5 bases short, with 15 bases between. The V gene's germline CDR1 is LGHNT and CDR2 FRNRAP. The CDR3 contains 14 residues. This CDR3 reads CASGPGTSWETQYF. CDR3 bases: TGTGCTAGTGGTCCGGGGACTTCCTGGGAGACCCAGTACTTC.

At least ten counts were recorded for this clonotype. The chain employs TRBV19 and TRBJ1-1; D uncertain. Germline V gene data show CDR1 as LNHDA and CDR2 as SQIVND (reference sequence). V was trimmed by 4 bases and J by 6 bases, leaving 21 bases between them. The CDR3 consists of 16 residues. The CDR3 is CASSKRTATYPSEAFF. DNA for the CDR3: TGTGCCAGTAGTAAACGGACGGCGACTTACCCCTCTGAAGCTTTCTTT.

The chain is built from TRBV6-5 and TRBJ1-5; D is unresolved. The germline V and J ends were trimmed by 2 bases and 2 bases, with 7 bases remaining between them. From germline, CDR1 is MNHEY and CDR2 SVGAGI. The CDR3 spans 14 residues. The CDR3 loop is CASSYGSGNQPQHF. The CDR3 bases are TGTGCCAGCAGTTACGGGTCGGGCAATCAGCCCCAGCATTTT.

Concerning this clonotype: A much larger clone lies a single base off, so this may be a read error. This CDR3 is CASSEQVCGYTF. DNA for the CDR3: TGTGCCAGCAGTGAACAGGTCTGTGGCTACACCTTC. The chain couples TRBV25-1 to TRBJ1-2; D not resolved. CDR3 length equals 12 residues. CDR1 MGHDK and CDR2 SYGVNS come from the germline V gene. Deletions cut 2 bases from V and 7 bases from J, with 8 bases between.

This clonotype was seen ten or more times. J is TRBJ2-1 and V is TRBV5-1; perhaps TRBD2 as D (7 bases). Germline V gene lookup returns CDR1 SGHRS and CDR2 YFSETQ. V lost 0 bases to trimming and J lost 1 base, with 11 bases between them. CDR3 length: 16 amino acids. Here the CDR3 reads CASSLEGGASYNEQFF. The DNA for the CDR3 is TGCGCCAGCAGCTTGGAAGGGGGGGCATCCTACAATGAGCAGTTCTTC.

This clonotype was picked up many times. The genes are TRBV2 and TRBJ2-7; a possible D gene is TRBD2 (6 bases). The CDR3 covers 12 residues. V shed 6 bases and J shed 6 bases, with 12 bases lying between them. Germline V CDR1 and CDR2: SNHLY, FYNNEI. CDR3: CASRLAWGEQYF. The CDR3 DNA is TGTGCCAGCAGACTAGCCTGGGGCGAGCAGTACTTC.

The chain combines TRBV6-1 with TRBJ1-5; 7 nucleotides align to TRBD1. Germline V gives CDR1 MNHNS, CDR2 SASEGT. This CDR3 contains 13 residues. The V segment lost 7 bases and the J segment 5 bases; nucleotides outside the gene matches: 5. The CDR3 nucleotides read TGTGCCAGCAATACAGGGGAAGATCAGCCCCAGCATTTT. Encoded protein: CASNTGEDQPQHF.

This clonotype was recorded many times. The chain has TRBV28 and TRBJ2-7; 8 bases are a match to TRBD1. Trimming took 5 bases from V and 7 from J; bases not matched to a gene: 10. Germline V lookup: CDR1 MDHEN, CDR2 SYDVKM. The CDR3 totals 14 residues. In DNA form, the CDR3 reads TGTGCCAGCAGTCCCAGGGGGCCACCTTTGGAGCAGTACTTC. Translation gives CASSPRGPPLEQYF. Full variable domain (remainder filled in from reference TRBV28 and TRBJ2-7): DVKVTQSSRYLVKRTGEKVFLECVQDMDHENMFWYRQDPGLGLRLIYFSYDVKMKEKGDIPEGYSVSREKKERFSLILESASTNQTSMYLCASSPRGPPLEQYFGPGTRLTVT.

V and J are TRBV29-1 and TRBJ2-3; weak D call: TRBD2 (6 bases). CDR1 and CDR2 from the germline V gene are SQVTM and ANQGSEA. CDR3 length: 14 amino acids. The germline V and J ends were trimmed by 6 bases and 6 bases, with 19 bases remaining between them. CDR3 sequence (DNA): TGCAGCGTGGGCGGGACTTTCGTAGGCGATACGCAGTATTTT. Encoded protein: CSVGGTFVGDTQYF.

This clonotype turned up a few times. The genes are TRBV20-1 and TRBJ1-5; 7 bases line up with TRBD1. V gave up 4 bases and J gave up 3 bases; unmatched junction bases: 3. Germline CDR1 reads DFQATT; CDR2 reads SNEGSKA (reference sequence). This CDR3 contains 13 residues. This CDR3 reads CSATGQNNQPQHF. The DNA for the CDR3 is TGCAGTGCTACGGGACAGAACAATCAGCCCCAGCATTTT.

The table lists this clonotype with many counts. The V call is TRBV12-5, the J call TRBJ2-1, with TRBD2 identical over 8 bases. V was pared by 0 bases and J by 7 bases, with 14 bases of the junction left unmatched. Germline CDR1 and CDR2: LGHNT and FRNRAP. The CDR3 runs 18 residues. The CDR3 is CASGLVGGVAGKLNEQFF. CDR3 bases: TGTGCTAGTGGTTTGGTAGGGGGGGTAGCGGGAAAACTTAATGAGCAGTTCTTC.

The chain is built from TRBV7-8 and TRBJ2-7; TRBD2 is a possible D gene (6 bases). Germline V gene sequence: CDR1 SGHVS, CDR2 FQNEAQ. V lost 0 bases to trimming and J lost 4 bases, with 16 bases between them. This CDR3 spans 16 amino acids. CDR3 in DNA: TGTGCCAGCAGCTTAGCGGGGCGGGATTACAGGTACGAGCAGTACTTC. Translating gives CASSLAGRDYRYEQYF.

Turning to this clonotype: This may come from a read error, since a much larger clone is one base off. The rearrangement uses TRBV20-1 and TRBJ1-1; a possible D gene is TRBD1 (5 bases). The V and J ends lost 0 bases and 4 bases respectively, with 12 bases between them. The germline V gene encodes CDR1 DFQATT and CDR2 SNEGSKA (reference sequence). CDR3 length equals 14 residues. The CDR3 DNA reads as TGCAGTGCTAGAGACACATGGGGCGTCACTGAAGCTTTCTTT. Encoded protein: CSARDTWGVTEAFF.

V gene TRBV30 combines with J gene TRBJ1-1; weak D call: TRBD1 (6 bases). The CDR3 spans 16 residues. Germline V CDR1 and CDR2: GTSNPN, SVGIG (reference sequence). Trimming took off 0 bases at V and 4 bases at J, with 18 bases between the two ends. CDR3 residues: CAWSVLGGHSVTEAFF. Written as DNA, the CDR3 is TGTGCCTGGAGTGTATTGGGGGGACACTCGGTCACTGAAGCTTTCTTT.

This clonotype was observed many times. CDR3 DNA: TGTGCCATCAGAAGGACAGGGGGCGCGTCAGATACGCAGTATTTT. Translation gives CAIRRTGGASDTQYF. This chain connects TRBV10-3 to TRBJ2-3; 11 bases fit TRBD1. The CDR3 sequence is 15 residues long. Germline V gene lookup returns CDR1 ENHRY and CDR2 SYGVKD. With 6 bases clipped from V and 4 bases from J, the junction kept 6 bases outside the gene matches.

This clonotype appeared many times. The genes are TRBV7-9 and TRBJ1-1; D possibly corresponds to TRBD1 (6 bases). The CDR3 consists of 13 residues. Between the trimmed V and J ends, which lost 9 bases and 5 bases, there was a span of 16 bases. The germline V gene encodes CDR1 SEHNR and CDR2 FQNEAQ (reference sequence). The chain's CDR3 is CASLEGVRTEAFF. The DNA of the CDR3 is TGTGCCAGTCTGGAGGGGGTTCGAACTGAAGCTTTCTTT.

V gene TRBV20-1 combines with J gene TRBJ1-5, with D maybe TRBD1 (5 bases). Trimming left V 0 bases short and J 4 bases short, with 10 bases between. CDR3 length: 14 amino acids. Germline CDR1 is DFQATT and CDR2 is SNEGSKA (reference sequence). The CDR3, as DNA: TGCAGTGCTAGAGACAGGGTGGGGAATCAGCCCCAGCATTTT. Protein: CSARDRVGNQPQHF.